This record concerns one TCR beta chain sequence. Its antigen remains unidentified. This sample was included in a study of T-cell reconstitution after alpha-beta-depleted transplantation in children. Study findings and constraints: Newly produced T cells mostly provided counts and TCRbeta diversity after one year, as hyperexpanded clones declined. The origin of high day-60 TCRbeta diversity in some patients lay in surviving recipient T cells and thymic progenitors.

Molecular barcoding with unique molecular identifiers was used for the TCRbeta library. TCRdb reprocessed the PCR reads via MiXCR and lists one record per CDR3 protein. Of 500,000 to 750,000 distinct CDR3 sequences in the sample, 25% to 30% were seen once. The CDR3 covers 15 residues. Germline CDR1 and CDR2: DFQATT and SNEGSKA (reference sequence). After removal of 3 bases from V and 2 bases from J, the junction contained 7 bases not matched to a gene. The material was PBMCs, obtained before TCRalphabeta/CD19-depleted stem cell transplant. The TCR sequence derives from a boy less than two years old with Wiskott-Aldrich syndrome, due to receive a stem cell transplant. V gene TRBV20-1 combines with J gene TRBJ2-1; 7 nucleotides align to TRBD2. CDR3 DNA: TGCAGTGCTAGCAAGGCTAGCGGAACCTACAATGAGCAGTTCTTC. This translates into CSASKASGTYNEQFF.